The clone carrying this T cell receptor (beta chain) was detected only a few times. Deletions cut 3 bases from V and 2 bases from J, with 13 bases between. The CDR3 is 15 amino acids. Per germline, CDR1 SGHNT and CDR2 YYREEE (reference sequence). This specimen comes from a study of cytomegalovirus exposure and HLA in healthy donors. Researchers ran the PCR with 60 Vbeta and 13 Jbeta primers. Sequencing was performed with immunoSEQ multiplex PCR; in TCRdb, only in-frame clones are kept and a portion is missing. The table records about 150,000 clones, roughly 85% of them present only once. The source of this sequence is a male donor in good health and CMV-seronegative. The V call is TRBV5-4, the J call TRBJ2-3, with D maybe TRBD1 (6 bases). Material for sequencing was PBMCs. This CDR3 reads CASSSARGLTDTQYF. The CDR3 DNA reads TGTGCCAGCAGCTCGGCCAGGGGTCTCACAGATACGCAGTATTTT.